This T cell receptor beta chain stems from a study of brain T cells in children with intractable seizures. The study's findings and limits: Clones missing pre-surgery may reflect undersampling of that blood sample.

Notes on this clone: Its antigen is unidentified. In the same sample, other DNA sequences code for this CDR3.

Time point defined: blood from clinic visit 5 months post-surgery; TSC patient then seizure free. Here immunoSEQ multiplex PCR was the method, and the copy in TCRdb shows in-frame clones only, minus some. Of about 340,000 clones in the sample, over 90% are singletons; the top ten hold 4.5% to 7%. This receptor was obtained from a boy under two years old with tuberous sclerosis and intractable seizures. Here the sequenced sample was peripheral blood, taken approximately 5 months after surgery.

This CDR3 reads CASTWTGNQPQHF. CDR3 nucleotides: TGTGCCAGTACTTGGACGGGAAATCAGCCCCAGCATTTT. This chain connects TRBV19 to TRBJ1-5; the D is unclear. Germline CDR1 and CDR2: LNHDA and SQIVND (reference sequence). The CDR3 has 13 residues. V was shortened by 7 bases and J by 4 bases, with 11 bases between the two germline ends.